This T cell receptor (beta chain) was identified during a study of OX40 agonist ivuxolimab in advanced cancers. The wider study: Subjects had a mean age of around 63 years, with a range of 23 to 79; just over 80% were male.

Assay used: immunoSEQ multiplex PCR; TCRdb lists only in-frame clones, some missing. The sample lists some 100,000 clones; 90% to 95% were seen once. The source material was CD4+ or CD8+ T cells sorted from blood, sampled in a trial of the OX40 agonist ivuxolimab. This sequence was found in an adult with an advanced solid tumor such as melanoma, head and neck, liver or kidney cancer.

The CDR3 region has the DNA TGTGCCAGCAGACCTCTAGCGGGAGGCCTTAATGAGCAGTTCTTC. Translating gives CASRPLAGGLNEQFF. The gene calls are TRBV27 and TRBJ2-1; 11 nucleotides line up with TRBD2. This CDR3 has 15 residues. Per the germline V gene, CDR1 is MNHEY and CDR2 is SMNVEV (reference sequence). Trimming took 6 bases from V and 7 from J; bases not matched to a gene: 8.